Listed below are T cell receptor beta chains from one sample, sequenced in a study of T cells expressing NK-cell markers. With the 5' RACE reads reprocessed, TCRdb shows one record per CDR3 protein and no DNA. The sample yields 350,000 to 400,000 distinct CDR3 sequences, of which the top ten take up 9.5% to 12%. The material sequenced was blood T cells: a sorted CD56 or NKG2C T cell subset, CD4+ or CD8+ T cells, or bulk PBMC T cells (not recorded which). The source is a woman aged 45-65 years in good health. Both conserved end residues are part of each CDR3. The order of the fields is V gene, J gene, CDR3 protein.

v_gene: TRBV29-1
j_gene: TRBJ2-1
CDR3aa: CSGAGGSRNEQFF

v_gene: TRBV4-1
j_gene: TRBJ2-7
CDR3aa: CASSRGTNYEQYF

v_gene: TRBV7-9
j_gene: TRBJ2-7
CDR3aa: CASSLLSAPEQYF

v_gene: TRBV9
j_gene: TRBJ1-1
CDR3aa: CASSVGGRDTEAFF

v_gene: TRBV24-1
j_gene: TRBJ2-5
CDR3aa: CATSDFGGLAGVPETQYF

v_gene: TRBV5-6
j_gene: TRBJ2-2
CDR3aa: CASSSGGPGELFF

v_gene: TRBV6-5
j_gene: TRBJ1-4
CDR3aa: CASSYTQGVKLFF

v_gene: TRBV18
j_gene: TRBJ2-3
CDR3aa: CASSPVAGASTDTQYF

v_gene: TRBV12-3/TRBV12-4
j_gene: TRBJ2-1
CDR3aa: CASSSPGQGIYEQFF

v_gene: TRBV27
j_gene: TRBJ2-7
CDR3aa: CASSTKPLYEQYF

v_gene: TRBV20-1
j_gene: TRBJ2-2
CDR3aa: CSATPPGGRSGELFF